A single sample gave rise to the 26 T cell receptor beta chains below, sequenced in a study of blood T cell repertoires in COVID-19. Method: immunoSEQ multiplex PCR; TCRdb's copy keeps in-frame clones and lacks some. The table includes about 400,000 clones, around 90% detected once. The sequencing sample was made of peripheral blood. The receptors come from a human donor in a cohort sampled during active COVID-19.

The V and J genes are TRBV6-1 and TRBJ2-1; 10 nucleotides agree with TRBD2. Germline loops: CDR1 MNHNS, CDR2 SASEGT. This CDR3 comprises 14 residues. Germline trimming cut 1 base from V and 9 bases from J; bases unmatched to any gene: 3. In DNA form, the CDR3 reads TGTGCCAGCAGTGAAGTAGCGGGGGGTGGTGAGCAGTTCTTC. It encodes CASSEVAGGGEQFF.

DNA of the CDR3: TGTGCCAGCAGCGGACTCGGACTGGCAGAAGAGACCCAGTACTTC. Protein sequence: CASSGLGLAEETQYF. V usage is TRBV9 and J usage is TRBJ2-5; a possible D gene is TRBD2 (5 bases). The length of the CDR3 is 15 residues. Deletions cut 3 bases from V and 3 bases from J, with 15 bases between. CDR1 is SGDLS, CDR2 YYNGEE, per germline.

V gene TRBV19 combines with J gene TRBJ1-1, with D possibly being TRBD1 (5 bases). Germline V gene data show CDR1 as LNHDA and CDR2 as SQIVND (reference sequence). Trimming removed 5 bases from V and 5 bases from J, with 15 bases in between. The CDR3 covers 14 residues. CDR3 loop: CASSQGRVSTEAFF. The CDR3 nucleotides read TGTGCCAGTAGTCAGGGCAGGGTGAGTACTGAAGCTTTCTTT.

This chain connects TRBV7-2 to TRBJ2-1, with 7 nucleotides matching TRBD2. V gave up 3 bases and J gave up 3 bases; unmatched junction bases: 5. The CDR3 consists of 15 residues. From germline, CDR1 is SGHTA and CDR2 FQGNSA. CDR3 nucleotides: TGTGCCAGCAGCTTGGCGGGAGTGGTCTACAATGAGCAGTTCTTC. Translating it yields CASSLAGVVYNEQFF.

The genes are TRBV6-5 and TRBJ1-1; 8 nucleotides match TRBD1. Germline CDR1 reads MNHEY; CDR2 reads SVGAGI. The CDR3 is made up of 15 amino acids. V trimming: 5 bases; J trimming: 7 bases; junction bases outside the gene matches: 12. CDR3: CASSPSRTGWVEAFF. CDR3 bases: TGTGCCAGCAGTCCTTCCCGGACAGGGTGGGTTGAAGCTTTCTTT.

The CDR3 sequence is CASSQDSQALSVGQYF. CDR3 sequence (DNA): TGCGCCAGCAGCCAAGATTCTCAGGCCCTATCGGTGGGCCAGTACTTC. The gene calls are TRBV4-1 and TRBJ2-5; no reliable D call. The germline V gene has CDR1 MGHRA and CDR2 YSYEKL. CDR3 length: 16 amino acids. Trimming removed 0 bases from V and 10 bases from J, with 21 bases in between.

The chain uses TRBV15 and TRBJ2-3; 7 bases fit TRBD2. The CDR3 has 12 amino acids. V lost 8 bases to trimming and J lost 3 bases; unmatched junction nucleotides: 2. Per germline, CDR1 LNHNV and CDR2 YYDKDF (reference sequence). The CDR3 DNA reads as TGTGCCACCGGGAGGGTAACAGATACGCAGTATTTT. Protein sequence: CATGRVTDTQYF.

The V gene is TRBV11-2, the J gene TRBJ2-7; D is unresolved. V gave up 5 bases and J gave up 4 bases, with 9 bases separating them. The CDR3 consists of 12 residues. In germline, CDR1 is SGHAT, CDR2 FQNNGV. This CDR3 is CASSPSMYEQYF. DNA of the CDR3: TGTGCCAGCAGCCCCTCTATGTACGAGCAGTACTTC.

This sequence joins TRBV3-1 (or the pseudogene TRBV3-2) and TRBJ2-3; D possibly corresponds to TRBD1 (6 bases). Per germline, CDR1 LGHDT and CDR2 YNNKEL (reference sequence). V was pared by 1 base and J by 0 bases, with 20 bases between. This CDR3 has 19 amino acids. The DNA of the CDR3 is TGTGCCAGCAGCCAAGTTGGGGGCGCATGGGCGCTTAGCACAGATACGCAGTATTTT. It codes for CASSQVGGAWALSTDTQYF.

CDR3 sequence (DNA): TGTGCCAGCAGCTTAGCAGGGAGGAGGTACAATGAGCAGTTCTTC. It codes for CASSLAGRRYNEQFF. The chain has TRBV7-2 and TRBJ2-1, with a tentative D call TRBD2 (6 bases). The CDR3 is 15 amino acids. The V gene's germline CDR1 is SGHTA and CDR2 FQGNSA. The germline V and J ends were trimmed by 0 bases and 4 bases, with 10 bases remaining between them.

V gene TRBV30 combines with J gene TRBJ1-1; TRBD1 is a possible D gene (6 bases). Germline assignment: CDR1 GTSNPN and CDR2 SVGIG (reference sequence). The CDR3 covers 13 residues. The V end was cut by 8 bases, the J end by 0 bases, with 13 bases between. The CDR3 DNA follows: TGTGCCGTAAACAGGGAAGTGAACACTGAAGCTTTCTTT. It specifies CAVNREVNTEAFF.

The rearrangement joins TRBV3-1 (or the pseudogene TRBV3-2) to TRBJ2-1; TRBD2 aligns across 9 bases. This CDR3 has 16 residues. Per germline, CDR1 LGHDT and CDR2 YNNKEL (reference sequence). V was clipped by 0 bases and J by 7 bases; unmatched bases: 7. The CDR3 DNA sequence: TGTGCCAGCAGCCAAGAAGTAGCGGGAGCGTGGAATGAGCAGTTCTTC. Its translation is CASSQEVAGAWNEQFF.

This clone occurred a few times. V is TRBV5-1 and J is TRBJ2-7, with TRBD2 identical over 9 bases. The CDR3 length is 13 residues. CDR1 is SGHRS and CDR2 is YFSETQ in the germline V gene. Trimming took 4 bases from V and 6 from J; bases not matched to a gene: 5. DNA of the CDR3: TGCGCCAGCAGCAAGGAACTAGCGGGCGAGCAGTACTTC. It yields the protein CASSKELAGEQYF.

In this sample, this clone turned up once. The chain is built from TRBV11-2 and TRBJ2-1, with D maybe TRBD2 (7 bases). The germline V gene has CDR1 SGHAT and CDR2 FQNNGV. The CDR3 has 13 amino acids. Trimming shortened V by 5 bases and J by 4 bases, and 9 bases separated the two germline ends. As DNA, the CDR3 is TGTGCCAGCAGCGAGGGGGGGTACAATGAGCAGTTCTTC. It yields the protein CASSEGGYNEQFF.

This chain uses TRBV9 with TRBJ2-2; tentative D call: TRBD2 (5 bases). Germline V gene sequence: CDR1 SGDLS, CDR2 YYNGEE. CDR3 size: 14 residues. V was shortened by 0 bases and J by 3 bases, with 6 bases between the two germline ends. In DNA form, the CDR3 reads TGTGCCAGCAGCGTAGGGACTCACACCGGGGAGCTGTTTTTT. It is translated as CASSVGTHTGELFF.

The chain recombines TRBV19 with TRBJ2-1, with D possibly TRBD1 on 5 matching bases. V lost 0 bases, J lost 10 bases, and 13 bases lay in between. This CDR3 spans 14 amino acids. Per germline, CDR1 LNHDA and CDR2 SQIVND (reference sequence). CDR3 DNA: TGTGCCAGTAGTATAGATCGCGGACAACTGGAGCAGTTCTTC. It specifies CASSIDRGQLEQFF.

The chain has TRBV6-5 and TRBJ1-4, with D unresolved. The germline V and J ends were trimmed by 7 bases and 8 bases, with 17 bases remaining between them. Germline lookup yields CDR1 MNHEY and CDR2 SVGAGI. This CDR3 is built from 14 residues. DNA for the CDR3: TGTGCCAGCATTTCGGGATTCATGGGCGAAAAACTGTTTTTT. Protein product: CASISGFMGEKLFF.

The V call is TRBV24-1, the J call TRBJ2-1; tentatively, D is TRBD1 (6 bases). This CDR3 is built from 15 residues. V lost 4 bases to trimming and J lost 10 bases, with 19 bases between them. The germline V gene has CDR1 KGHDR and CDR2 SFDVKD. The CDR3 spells CATSEGTWTVGEQFF. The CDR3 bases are TGTGCCACCAGTGAGGGGACCTGGACAGTTGGAGAGCAGTTCTTC.

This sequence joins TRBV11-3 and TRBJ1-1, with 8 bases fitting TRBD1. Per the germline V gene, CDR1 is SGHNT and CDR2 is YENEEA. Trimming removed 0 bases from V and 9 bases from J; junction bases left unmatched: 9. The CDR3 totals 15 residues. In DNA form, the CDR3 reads TGTGCCAGCAGCTTAGATTGGGGGGACAGGTGGAAAGCTTTCTTT. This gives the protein CASSLDWGDRWKAFF.

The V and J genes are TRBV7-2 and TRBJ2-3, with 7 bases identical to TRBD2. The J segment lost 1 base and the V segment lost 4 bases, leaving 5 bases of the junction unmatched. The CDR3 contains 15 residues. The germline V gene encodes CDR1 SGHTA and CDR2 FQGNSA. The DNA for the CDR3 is TGTGCCAGCAGCTGGGCGGGGGAAGGCACAGATACGCAGTATTTT. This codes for CASSWAGEGTDTQYF.

As DNA, the CDR3 is TGTGCCACCAGCCCAGGACAGGGGGCGGGAGAGACCCAGTACTTC. The encoded protein is CATSPGQGAGETQYF. V is TRBV24-1 and J is TRBJ2-5; 11 bases line up with TRBD1. Germline V gene lookup returns CDR1 KGHDR and CDR2 SFDVKD. Unmatched junction bases numbered 7, after V lost 7 bases and J lost 4 bases. This CDR3 is built from 15 residues.

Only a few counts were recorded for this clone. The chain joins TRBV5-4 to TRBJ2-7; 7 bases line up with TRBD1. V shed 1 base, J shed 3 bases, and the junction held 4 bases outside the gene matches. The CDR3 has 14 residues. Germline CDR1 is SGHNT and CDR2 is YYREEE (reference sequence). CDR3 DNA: TGTGCCAGCAGCTTGTTCGGGACAGACTACGAGCAGTACTTC. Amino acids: CASSLFGTDYEQYF. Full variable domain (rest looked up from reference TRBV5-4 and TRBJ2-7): ETGVTQSPTHLIKTRGQQVTLRCSSQSGHNTVSWYQQALGQGPQFIFQYYREEENGRGNFPPRFSGLQFPNYSSELNVNALELDDSALYLCASSLFGTDYEQYFGPGTRLTVT.

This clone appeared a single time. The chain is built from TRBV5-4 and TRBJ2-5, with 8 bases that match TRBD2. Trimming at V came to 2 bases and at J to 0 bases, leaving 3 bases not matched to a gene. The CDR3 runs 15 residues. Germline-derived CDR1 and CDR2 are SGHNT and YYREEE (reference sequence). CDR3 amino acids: CASSLRAGDQETQYF. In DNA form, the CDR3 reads TGTGCCAGCAGCTTAAGAGCGGGGGACCAAGAGACCCAGTACTTC.

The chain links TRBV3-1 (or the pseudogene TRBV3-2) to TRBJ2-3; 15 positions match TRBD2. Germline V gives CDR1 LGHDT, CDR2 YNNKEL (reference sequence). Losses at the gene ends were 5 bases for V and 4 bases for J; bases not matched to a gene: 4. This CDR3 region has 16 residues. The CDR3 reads CASSYGLAGGPDTQYF. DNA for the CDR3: TGTGCCAGCAGCTACGGACTAGCGGGGGGGCCAGATACGCAGTATTTT.

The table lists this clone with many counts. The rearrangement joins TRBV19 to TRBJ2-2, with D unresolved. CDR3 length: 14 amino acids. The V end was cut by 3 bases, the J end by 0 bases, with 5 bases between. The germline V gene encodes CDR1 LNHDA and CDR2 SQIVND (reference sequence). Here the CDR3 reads CASSISSNTGELFF. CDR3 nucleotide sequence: TGTGCCAGTAGTATTTCGTCGAACACCGGGGAGCTGTTTTTT.

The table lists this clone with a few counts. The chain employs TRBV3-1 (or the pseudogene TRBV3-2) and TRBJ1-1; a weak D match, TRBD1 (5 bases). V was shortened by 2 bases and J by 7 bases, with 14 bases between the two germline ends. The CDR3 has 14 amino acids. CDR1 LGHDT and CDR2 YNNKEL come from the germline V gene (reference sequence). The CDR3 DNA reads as TGTGCCAGCAGCCAATCCGGGGGGGATAGTGAAGCTTTCTTT. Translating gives CASSQSGGDSEAFF.